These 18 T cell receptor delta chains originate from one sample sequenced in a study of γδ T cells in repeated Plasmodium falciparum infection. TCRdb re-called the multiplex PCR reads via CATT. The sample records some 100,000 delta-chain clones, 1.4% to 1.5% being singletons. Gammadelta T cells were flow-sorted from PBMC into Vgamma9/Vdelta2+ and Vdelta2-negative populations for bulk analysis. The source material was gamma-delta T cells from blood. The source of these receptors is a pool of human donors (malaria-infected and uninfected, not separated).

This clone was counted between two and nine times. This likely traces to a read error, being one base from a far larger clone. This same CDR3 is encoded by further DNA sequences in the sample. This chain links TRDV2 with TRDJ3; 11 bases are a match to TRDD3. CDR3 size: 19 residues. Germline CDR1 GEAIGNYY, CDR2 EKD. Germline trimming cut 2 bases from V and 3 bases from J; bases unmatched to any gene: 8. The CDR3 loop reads CACDKVLGDTRWDTRQMFF. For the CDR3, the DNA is TGTGCCTGTGACAAAGTGCTGGGGGATACACGCTGGGACACCCGACAGATGTTTTTC.

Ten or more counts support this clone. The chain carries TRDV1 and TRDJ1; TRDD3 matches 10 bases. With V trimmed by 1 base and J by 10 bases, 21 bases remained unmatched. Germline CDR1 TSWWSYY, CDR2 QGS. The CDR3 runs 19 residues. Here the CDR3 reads CALGERHRLLWGIGWGLIF. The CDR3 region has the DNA TGTGCTCTTGGGGAACGCCATCGACTTCTCTGGGGGATAGGTTGGGGACTCATCTTT.

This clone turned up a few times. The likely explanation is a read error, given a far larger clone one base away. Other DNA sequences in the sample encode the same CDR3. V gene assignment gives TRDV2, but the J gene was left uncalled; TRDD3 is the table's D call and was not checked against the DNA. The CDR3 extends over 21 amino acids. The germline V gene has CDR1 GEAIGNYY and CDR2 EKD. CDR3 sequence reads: CACDRVSPTGGYPRGRGKLIF. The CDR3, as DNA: TGTGCCTGTGACCGTGTTTCCCCCACTGGGGGATACCCGCGCGGACGAGGTAAGCTCATCTTT.

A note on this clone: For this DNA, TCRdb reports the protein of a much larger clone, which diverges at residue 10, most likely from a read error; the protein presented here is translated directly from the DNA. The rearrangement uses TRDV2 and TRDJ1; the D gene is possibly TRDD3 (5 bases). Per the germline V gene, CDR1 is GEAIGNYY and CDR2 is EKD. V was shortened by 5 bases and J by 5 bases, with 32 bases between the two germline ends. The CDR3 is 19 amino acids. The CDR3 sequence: CACGYRARGVDVDKDKLIF. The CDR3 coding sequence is TGTGCCTGTGGATACCGGGCTCGGGGGGTGGACGTCGATAAGGATAAACTCATCTTT.

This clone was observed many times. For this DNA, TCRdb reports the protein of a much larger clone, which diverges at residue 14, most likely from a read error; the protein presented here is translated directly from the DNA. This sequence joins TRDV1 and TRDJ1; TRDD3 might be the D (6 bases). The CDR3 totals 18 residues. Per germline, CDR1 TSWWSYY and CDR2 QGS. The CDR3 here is CALGGPEGGKRYTGKLIF. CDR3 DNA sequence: TGTGCTCTTGGGGGGCCAGAAGGGGGGAAACGGTACACCGGTAAACTCATCTTT.

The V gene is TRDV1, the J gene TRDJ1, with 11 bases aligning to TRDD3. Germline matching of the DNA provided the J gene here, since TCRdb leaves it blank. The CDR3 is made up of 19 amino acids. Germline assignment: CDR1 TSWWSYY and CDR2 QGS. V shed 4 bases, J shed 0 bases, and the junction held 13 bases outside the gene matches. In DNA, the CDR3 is TGTGCTCTTGGGGTTAACCACTGGGGGATAGGGGGGTACACCGATAAACTCATCTTT. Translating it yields CALGVNHWGIGGYTDKLIF.

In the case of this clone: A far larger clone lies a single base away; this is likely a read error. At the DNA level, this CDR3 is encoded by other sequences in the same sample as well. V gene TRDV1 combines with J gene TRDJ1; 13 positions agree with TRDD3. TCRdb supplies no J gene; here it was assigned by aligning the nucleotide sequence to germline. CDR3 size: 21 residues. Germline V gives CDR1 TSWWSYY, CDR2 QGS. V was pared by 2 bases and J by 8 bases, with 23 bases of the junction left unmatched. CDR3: CALGEIPGGYWGIRVGDKLIF. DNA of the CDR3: TGTGCTCTTGGGGAAATCCCCGGGGGGTACTGGGGGATACGCGTGGGAGACAAACTCATCTTT.

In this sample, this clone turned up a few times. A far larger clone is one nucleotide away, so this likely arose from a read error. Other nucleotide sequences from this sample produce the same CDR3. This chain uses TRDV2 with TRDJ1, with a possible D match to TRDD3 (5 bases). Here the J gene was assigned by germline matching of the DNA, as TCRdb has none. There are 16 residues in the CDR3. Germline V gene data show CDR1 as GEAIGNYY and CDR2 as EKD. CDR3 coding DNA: TGTGCCTGTGACACCGTCGGGGGTTCCCTGCCCGACAAACTCATCTTT. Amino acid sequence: CACDTVGGSLPDKLIF.

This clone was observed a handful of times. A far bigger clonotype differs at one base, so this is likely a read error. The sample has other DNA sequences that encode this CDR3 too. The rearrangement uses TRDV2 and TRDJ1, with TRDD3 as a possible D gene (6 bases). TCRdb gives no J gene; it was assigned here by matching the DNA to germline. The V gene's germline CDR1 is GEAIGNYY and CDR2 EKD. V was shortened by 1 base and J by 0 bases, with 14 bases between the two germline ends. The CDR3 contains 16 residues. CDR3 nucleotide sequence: TGTGCCTGTGACACGCTACTGGGAGATAACACCGATAAACTCATCTTT. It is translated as CACDTLLGDNTDKLIF.

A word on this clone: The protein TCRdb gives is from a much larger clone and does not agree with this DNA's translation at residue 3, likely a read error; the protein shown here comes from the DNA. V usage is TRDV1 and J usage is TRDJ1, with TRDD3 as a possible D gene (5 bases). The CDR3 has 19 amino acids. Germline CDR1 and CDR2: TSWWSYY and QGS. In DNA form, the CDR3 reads TGTGCTTTTGGGGCTATTCGATGGCGGTTCTGGGAACACACCGATAAACTCATCTTT. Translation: CAFGAIRWRFWEHTDKLIF.

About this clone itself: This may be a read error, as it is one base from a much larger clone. The CDR3 bases are TGTGCCCGTGACACGCTTAAGGGATGGGGGATACGGCGGGGGACCGATAAACTCATCTTT. This translates into CARDTLKGWGIRRGTDKLIF. The rearrangement links TRDV2 to TRDJ1, with 11 bases fitting TRDD3. Germline loops: CDR1 GEAIGNYY, CDR2 EKD. The CDR3 consists of 20 residues.

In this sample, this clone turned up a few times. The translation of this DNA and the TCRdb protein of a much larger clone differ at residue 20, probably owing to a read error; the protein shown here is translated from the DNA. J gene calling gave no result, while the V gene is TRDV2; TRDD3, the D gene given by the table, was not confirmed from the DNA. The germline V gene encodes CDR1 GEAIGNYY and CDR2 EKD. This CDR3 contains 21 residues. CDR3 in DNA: TGTGCCTGTGACACGGCGTACTGGGGGATACGCGATACCCCATACACCGATAAACTCACCTTT. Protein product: CACDTAYWGIRDTPYTDKLTF.

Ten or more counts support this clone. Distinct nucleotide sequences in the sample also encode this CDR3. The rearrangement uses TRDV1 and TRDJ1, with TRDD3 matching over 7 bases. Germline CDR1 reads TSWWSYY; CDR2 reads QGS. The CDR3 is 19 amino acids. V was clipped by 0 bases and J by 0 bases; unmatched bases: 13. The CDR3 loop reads CALGELTLVWGPYTDKLIF. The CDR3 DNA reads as TGTGCTCTTGGGGAACTGACCCTCGTCTGGGGGCCATACACCGATAAACTCATCTTT.

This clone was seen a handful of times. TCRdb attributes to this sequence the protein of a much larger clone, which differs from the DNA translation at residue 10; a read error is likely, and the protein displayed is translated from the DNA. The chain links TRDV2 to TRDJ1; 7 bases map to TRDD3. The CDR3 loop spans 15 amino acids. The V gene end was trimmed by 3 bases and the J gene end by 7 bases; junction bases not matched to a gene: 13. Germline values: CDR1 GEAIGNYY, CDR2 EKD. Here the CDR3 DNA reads TGTGCCTGTGACTCTTACTGGGGATCAAGAGGTAAACTCATCTTT. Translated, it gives CACDSYWGSRGKLIF.

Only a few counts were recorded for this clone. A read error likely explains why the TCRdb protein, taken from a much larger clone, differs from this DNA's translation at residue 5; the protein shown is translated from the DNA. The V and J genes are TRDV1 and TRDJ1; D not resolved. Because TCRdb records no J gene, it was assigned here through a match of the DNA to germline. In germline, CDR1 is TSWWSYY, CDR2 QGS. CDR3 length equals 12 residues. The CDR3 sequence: CALREGTDKLIF. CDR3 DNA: TGTGCACTCAGGGAAGGCACCGATAAACTCATCTTT.

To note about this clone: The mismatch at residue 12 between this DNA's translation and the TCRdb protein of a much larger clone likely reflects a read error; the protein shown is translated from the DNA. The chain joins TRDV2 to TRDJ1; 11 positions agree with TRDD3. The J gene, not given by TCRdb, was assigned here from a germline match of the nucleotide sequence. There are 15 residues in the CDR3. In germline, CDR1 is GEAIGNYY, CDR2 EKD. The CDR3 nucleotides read TGTGCCTGCTTACTTCTGGGGGATACCGCCGATAGACTCATCTTT. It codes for CACLLLGDTADRLIF.

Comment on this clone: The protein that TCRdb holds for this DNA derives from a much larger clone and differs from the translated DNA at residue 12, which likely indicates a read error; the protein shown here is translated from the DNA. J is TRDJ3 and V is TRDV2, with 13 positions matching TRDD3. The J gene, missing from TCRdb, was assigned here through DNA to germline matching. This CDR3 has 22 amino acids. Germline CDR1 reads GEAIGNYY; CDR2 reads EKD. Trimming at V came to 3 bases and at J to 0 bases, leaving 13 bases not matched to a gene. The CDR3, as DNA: TGTGCCTGTGACCCCCCGGACTGGGGGATACGCGCGGGCTCCTGGGACACCCGACAGATGTTTTTC. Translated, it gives CACDPPDWGIRAGSWDTRQMFF.

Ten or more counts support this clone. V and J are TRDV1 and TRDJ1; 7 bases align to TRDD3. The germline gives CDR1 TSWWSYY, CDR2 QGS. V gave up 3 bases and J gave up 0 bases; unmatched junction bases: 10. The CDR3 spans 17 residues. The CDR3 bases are TGTGCTCTTGGGGACGGAGTACTGGGGCTGTACACCGATAAACTCATCTTT. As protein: CALGDGVLGLYTDKLIF.